Listed below are T cell receptor beta chains from one sample, sequenced in a study of T-cell memory formation after mild COVID-19. TCRdb independently ran MiXCR on the 5' RACE reads; one entry per CDR3 protein. The sample has roughly 450,000 distinct CDR3 sequences; more than 15% are singletons. Sample: PBMCs or a T cell subset sorted from them (not recorded which). All receptors come from a man between 18 and 35 years old who had mild COVID-19 (a few samples of this study predate the infection). Cell type and time point are not known. Each CDR3 is given with its conserved first and last residue. Each record gives: J gene, D gene, clone size, V gene, CDR3 protein, CDR3 DNA. D genes are given only for firm matches. The size entry is marked missing in some rows and otherwise reads once, few, many or a size class.

TRBJ2-3 - few TRBV20-1 CSRDGTDTQYF TGCAGCCGGGACGGAACAGATACGCAGTATTTT
TRBJ2-5 - few TRBV27 CASSPAKQETQYF TGTGCCAGCAGTCCAGCGAAGCAAGAGACCCAGTACTTC
TRBJ2-1 - few TRBV7-6 CASSTEGFGNEQFF TGTGCCAGCTCAACCGAGGGGTTCGGCAATGAGCAGTTCTTC
TRBJ1-5 - few TRBV20-1 CSASSAGNQPQHF TGCAGTGCTAGTTCGGCGGGGAATCAGCCCCAGCATTTT
TRBJ2-6 - - TRBV7-9 CASRPNRSGANVLTF TGTGCCAGCAGACCGAATCGTTCTGGGGCCAACGTCCTGACTTTC
TRBJ1-6 - few TRBV20-1 CSARERLYNSPLHF TGCAGTGCTAGAGAGAGGCTCTATAATTCACCCCTCCACTTT
TRBJ1-2 TRBD1 - TRBV9 CASSPWTGDWGYTF TGTGCCAGCAGCCCCTGGACAGGGGATTGGGGCTACACCTTC
TRBJ1-4 - few TRBV11-2 CASSSGYTNEKLFF TGTGCCAGCAGCTCCGGGTATACTAATGAAAAACTGTTTTTT
TRBJ1-1 TRBD1 - TRBV5-4 CASSWDRATPEAFF TGTGCCAGCAGCTGGGACAGGGCAACTCCAGAAGCTTTCTTT
TRBJ2-4 TRBD1 - TRBV6-6 CASSPFIRQGADIQYF TGTGCCAGCAGTCCTTTTATTCGACAGGGGGCCGACATTCAGTACTTC
TRBJ2-5 TRBD2 many TRBV5-4 CASSSRGGQETQYF TGTGCCAGCAGTTCGCGGGGGGGCCAAGAGACCCAGTACTTC
TRBJ2-3 TRBD2 many TRBV3-1 CASSTSGATDTQYF TGTGCCAGCAGCACTAGCGGGGCAACAGATACGCAGTATTTT
TRBJ2-3 - few TRBV5-1 CASSPGQVTHTQYF TGCGCCAGCAGCCCCGGGCAGGTAACACATACGCAGTATTTT
TRBJ1-4 - - TRBV15 CATSPQGTPDEKLFF TGTGCCACCAGCCCCCAGGGGACGCCGGATGAAAAACTGTTTTTT
TRBJ1-2 - few TRBV4-2 CASSQAINRDTQNYGYTF TGTGCCAGCAGCCAAGCTATCAACAGGGACACCCAGAACTATGGCTACACCTTC
TRBJ2-5 TRBD2 few TRBV5-1 CASSLAAGVGETQYF TGCGCCAGCAGCTTGGCGGCGGGGGTCGGGGAGACCCAGTACTTC
TRBJ1-5 TRBD1 - TRBV20-1 CSAHPNPGGYSNQPQHF TGCAGTGCTCATCCTAATCCAGGGGGCTATAGCAATCAGCCCCAGCATTTT
TRBJ2-1 - few TRBV5-1 CASSFIRASSYNEQFF TGCGCCAGCAGCTTTATCCGCGCGAGCTCCTACAATGAGCAGTTCTTC
TRBJ2-3 TRBD2 few TRBV7-9 CASSLEILAGSTDTQYF TGTGCCAGCAGCTTAGAGATCTTAGCGGGGAGCACAGATACGCAGTATTTT
TRBJ1-2 - few TRBV5-1 CASSERAGYGYTF TGCGCCAGCAGCGAGAGGGCTGGCTATGGCTACACCTTC
TRBJ2-3 - - TRBV4-3 CASSPSFWPTDTQYF TGCGCCAGCAGCCCGTCTTTCTGGCCCACAGATACGCAGTATTTT
TRBJ1-1 - - TRBV7-2 CASSWLSENTEAFF TGTGCCAGCAGCTGGCTGTCTGAGAACACTGAAGCTTTCTTT
TRBJ2-3 - - TRBV19 CASTAGPTDTQYF TGTGCCAGTACGGCGGGGCCCACAGATACGCAGTATTTT
TRBJ1-5 - - TRBV19 CATAGGRGGPQHF TGTGCCACGGCGGGGGGCCGGGGTGGGCCCCAGCATTTT
TRBJ2-7 - few TRBV4-1 CASSQDEFLYEQYF TGCGCCAGCAGCCAAGATGAGTTCCTATACGAGCAGTACTTC
TRBJ2-1 TRBD2 few TRBV14 CASSGGTNNEQFF TGTGCCAGCAGCGGCGGGACTAACAATGAGCAGTTCTTC
TRBJ2-1 - few TRBV7-2 CASSLNGVGGTYNEQFF TGTGCCAGCAGCTTAAACGGGGTGGGGGGCACCTACAATGAGCAGTTCTTC
TRBJ1-5 - once TRBV5-1 CASSMTGSDQPQHF TGCGCCAGCAGCATGACAGGTAGCGATCAGCCCCAGCATTTT
TRBJ2-3 - - TRBV7-9 CASSPMVDTQYF TGTGCCAGCAGCCCGATGGTCGATACGCAGTATTTT
TRBJ2-1 - - TRBV19 CASSLTDGVPFF TGTGCCAGTAGCCTCACCGACGGGGTACCGTTCTTC
TRBJ1-1 - few TRBV6-2/TRBV6-3 CASTDEGWNTEAFF TGTGCCAGCACCGATGAGGGGTGGAACACTGAAGCTTTCTTT
TRBJ1-2 TRBD1 - TRBV5-6 CASSLEGTGRDYTF TGTGCCAGCAGCTTAGAAGGGACAGGTCGTGACTACACCTTC
TRBJ2-4 - - TRBV4-1 CASSHRQGSDKNIQYF TGCGCCAGCAGCCACCGTCAGGGGTCGGACAAAAACATTCAGTACTTC
TRBJ2-5 TRBD2 - TRBV7-3 CARSLRGRETQYF TGTGCCAGAAGCTTGCGGGGGAGAGAGACCCAGTACTTC
TRBJ2-1 - - TRBV12-3/TRBV12-4 CASPSPAGNEQFF TGTGCCAGTCCGTCCCCGGCGGGGAATGAGCAGTTCTTC
TRBJ1-6 - - TRBV7-2 CASRVQGRTYNSPLHF TGTGCCAGCCGAGTACAGGGAAGGACCTATAATTCACCCCTCCACTTT
TRBJ1-5 - few TRBV7-2 CASSLQDQPQHF TGTGCCAGCAGCCTACAGGATCAGCCCCAGCATTTT
TRBJ1-2 - - TRBV19 CASNGETLDKGGYTF TGTGCCAGTAACGGCGAGACGTTGGATAAGGGTGGCTACACCTTC
TRBJ1-2 TRBD1 - TRBV27 CASTNLPLNRGSNYGYTF TGTGCCAGCACCAACCTCCCGTTAAACAGGGGATCCAACTATGGCTACACCTTC
TRBJ1-2 - many TRBV7-2 CASSHLQKNYGYTF TGTGCCAGCAGCCACCTTCAGAAAAACTATGGCTACACCTTC
TRBJ1-2 - - TRBV3-1 CASSQVSLYGYTF TGTGCCAGCAGCCAAGTCTCACTCTATGGCTACACCTTC
TRBJ2-5 TRBD2 - TRBV7-9 CASSLSRIAGTQETQYF TGTGCCAGCAGCTTAAGTAGGATAGCGGGGACCCAAGAGACCCAGTACTTC
TRBJ2-1 - few TRBV28 CASSLPGTQQFF TGTGCCAGCAGTCTCCCCGGGACGCAGCAGTTCTTC
TRBJ1-5 - - TRBV20-1 CSAPGQYNQPQHF TGCAGTGCCCCAGGACAGTACAATCAGCCCCAGCATTTT
TRBJ2-3 - many TRBV10-1 CASSENMITDTQYF TGCGCCAGCAGTGAGAACATGATCACAGATACGCAGTATTTT
TRBJ2-7 - few TRBV12-3/TRBV12-4 CASSLGSPGSSYEQYF TGTGCCAGCAGTTTAGGATCTCCCGGATCCTCCTACGAGCAGTACTTC
TRBJ1-1 - few TRBV6-6 CASKMGHNTEAFF TGTGCCAGCAAGATGGGGCACAACACTGAAGCTTTCTTT
TRBJ2-2 - few TRBV4-3 CASSREGGHANTGELFF TGCGCCAGCAGCCGGGAAGGGGGGCACGCGAACACCGGGGAGCTGTTTTTT
TRBJ1-1 - - TRBV2 CASSERENTEAFF TGTGCCAGCAGTGAACGGGAGAACACTGAAGCTTTCTTT
TRBJ1-1 - - TRBV3-1 CASSQEGWNTEAFF TGTGCCAGCAGCCAAGAGGGCTGGAACACTGAAGCTTTCTTT
TRBJ1-2 - - TRBV7-2 CASSLITESGYTF TGTGCCAGCAGCTTAATAACAGAAAGTGGCTACACCTTC
TRBJ1-1 - - TRBV5-5 CASSSFEASMNTEAFF TGTGCCAGCAGCTCTTTCGAGGCATCCATGAACACTGAAGCTTTCTTT
TRBJ2-3 - - TRBV5-1 CASSPASPEDTQYF TGCGCCAGCAGCCCCGCGAGCCCCGAGGATACGCAGTATTTT
TRBJ1-2 - few TRBV28 CASSYFWGYTF TGTGCCAGCAGTTACTTTTGGGGCTACACCTTC